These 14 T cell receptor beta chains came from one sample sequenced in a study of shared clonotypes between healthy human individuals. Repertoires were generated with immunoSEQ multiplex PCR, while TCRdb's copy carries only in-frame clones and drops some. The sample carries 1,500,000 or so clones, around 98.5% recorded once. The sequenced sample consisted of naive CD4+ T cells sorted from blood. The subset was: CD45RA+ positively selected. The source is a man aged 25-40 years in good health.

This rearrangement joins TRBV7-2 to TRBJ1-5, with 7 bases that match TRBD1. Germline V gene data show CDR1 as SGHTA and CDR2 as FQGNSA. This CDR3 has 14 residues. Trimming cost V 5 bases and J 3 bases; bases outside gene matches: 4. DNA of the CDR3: TGTGCCAGCAGCCGCGACAGGGTCAATCAGCCCCAGCATTTT. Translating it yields CASSRDRVNQPQHF.

CDR3 residues: CASSVASSGLYGYTF. As DNA, the CDR3 is TGTGCCAGCAGCGTAGCTTCATCAGGCCTCTATGGCTACACCTTC. The chain uses TRBV9 and TRBJ1-2; D gene uncertain. Germline assignment: CDR1 SGDLS and CDR2 YYNGEE. V was pared by 0 bases and J by 4 bases, with 13 bases between. This CDR3 has 15 amino acids.

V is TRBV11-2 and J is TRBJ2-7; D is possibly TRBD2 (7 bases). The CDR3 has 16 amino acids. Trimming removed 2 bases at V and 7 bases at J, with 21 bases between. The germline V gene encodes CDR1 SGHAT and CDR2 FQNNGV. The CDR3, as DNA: TGTGCCAGCAGCTTATTCAATTGGGGGGGCGCGGGAGAGCAGTACTTC. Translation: CASSLFNWGGAGEQYF.

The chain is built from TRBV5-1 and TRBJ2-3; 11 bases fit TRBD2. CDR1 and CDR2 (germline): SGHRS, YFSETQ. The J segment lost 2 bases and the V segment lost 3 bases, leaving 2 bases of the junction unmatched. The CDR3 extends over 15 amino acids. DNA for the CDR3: TGCGCCAGCAGCTGGGGACTAGCGGCCACAGATACGCAGTATTTT. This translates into CASSWGLAATDTQYF.

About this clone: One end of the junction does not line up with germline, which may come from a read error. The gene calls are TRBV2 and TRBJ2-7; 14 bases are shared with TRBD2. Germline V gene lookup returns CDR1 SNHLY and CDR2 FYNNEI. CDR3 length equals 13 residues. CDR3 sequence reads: CASRGTSGSPTIF. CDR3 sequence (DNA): TGTGCCAGCAGGGGGACTAGCGGGAGCCCCACGATCTTC.

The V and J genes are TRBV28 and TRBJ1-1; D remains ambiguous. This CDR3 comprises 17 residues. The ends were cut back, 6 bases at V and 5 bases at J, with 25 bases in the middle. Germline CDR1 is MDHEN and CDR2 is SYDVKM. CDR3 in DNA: TGTGCCAGCAGCCGCCGGATAACTGCGGGTGCGGAGACTGAAGCTTTCTTT. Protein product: CASSRRITAGAETEAFF. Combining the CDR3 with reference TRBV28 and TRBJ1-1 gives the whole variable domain DVKVTQSSRYLVKRTGEKVFLECVQDMDHENMFWYRQDPGLGLRLIYFSYDVKMKEKGDIPEGYSVSREKKERFSLILESASTNQTSMYLCASSRRITAGAETEAFFGQGTRLTVV.

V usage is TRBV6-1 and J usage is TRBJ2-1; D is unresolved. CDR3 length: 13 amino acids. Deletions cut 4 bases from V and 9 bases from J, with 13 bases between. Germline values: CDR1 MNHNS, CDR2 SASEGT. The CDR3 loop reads CASSVTLKGEQFF. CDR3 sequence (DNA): TGTGCCAGCAGTGTAACACTAAAGGGTGAGCAGTTCTTC.

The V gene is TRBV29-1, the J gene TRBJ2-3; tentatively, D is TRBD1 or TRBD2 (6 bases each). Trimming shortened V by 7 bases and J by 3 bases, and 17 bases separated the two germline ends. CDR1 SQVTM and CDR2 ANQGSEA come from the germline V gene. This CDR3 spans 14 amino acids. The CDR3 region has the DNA TGCAGCGCCCGTTGGGGGGCAGTTACAGATACGCAGTATTTT. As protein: CSARWGAVTDTQYF.

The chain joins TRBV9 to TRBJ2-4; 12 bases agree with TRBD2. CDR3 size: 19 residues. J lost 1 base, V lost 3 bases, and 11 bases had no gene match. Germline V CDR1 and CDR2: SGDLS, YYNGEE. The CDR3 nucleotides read TGTGCCAGCAGCGCGGGACTAGCGGGTCCTTGGGTGGCCAAAAACATTCAGTACTTC. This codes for CASSAGLAGPWVAKNIQYF.

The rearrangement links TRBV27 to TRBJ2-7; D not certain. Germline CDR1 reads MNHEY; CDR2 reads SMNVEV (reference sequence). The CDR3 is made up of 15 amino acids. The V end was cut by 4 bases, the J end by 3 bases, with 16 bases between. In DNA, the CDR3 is TGTGCCAGCAGTTCCCGGACGAGGCCCTACTACGAGCAGTACTTC. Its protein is CASSSRTRPYYEQYF.

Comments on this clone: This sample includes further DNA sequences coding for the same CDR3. The CDR3 region has the DNA TGTGCCAGCAGTTTGTTGGGGGTTCAGCCCCAGCATTTT. Translation: CASSLLGVQPQHF. The chain is built from TRBV28 and TRBJ1-5; D possibly corresponds to TRBD1 (5 bases). Germline CDR1 is MDHEN and CDR2 is SYDVKM. There are 13 residues in the CDR3. Trimming removed 3 bases from V and 6 bases from J, with 9 bases in between.

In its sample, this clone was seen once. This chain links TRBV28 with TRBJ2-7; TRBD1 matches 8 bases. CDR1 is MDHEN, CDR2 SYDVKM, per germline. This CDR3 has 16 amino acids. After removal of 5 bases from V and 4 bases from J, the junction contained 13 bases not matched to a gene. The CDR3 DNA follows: TGTGCCAGCAGTCCATGGACAGGGCAGGTTACGTACGAGCAGTACTTC. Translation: CASSPWTGQVTYEQYF.

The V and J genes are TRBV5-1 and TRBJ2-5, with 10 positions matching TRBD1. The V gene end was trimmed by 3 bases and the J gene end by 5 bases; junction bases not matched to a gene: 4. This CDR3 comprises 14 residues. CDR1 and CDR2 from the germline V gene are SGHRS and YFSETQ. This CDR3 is CASSSTGGRETQYF. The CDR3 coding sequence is TGCGCCAGCAGCTCGACAGGGGGCCGGGAGACCCAGTACTTC.

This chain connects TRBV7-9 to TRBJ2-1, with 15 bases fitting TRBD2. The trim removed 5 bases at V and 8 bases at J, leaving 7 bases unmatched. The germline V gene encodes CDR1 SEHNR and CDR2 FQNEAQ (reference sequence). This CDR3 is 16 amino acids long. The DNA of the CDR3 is TGTGCCAGCAGCCCGGGACTAGCGGGAGGCGGGGATGAGCAGTTCTTC. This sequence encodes CASSPGLAGGGDEQFF.